What follows describes a single T cell receptor beta chain. Unique molecular identifiers were incorporated during preparation of the TCRbeta library. TCRdb fed the PCR reads into MiXCR, producing one record per CDR3 protein. The sample shows 380,000 or so distinct CDR3 sequences, 13% of them seen only once. This record belongs to a study of T-cell reconstitution after alpha-beta-depleted transplantation in children. The ends were cut back, 0 bases at V and 6 bases at J, with 11 bases in the middle. CDR3 length equals 14 residues. CDR1 and CDR2 from the germline V gene are MNHEY and SVGAGI. The V call is TRBV6-5, the J call TRBJ1-1, with D hard to call. This receptor was taken from a human donor who donated a stem cell graft to a child with Fanconi anemia. The sample in question was PBMCs, obtained from the stem cell graft. This chain's CDR3 is CASSYSSALPEAFF. The DNA of the CDR3 is TGTGCCAGCAGTTACTCTTCGGCGCTCCCTGAAGCTTTCTTT.